The present TCR beta chain was sequenced within a study of metastatic and nonmetastatic thyroid tumors. By proportion, this clone is medium-sized. TCRdb redid the clone calls on the PCR reads using MiXCR. The sample has under 7,500 clones, 25% to 40% seen once. This CDR3 comprises 14 residues. V dropped 5 bases and J dropped 2; count of bases not matched to a gene: 8. CDR1 and CDR2 (germline): DFQATT, SNEGSKA (reference sequence). Not a single patient had been given any form of treatment at any point before undergoing thyroid surgery. The sequenced sample was tumor tissue. The chain recombines TRBV20-1 with TRBJ2-7; TRBD2 agrees at 8 bases. This clonotype was sampled from a female donor with papillary thyroid cancer or a benign thyroid nodule (not recorded which). Some clones in this sample may be carry-over from other donors' samples. DNA of the CDR3: TGCAGTGCTGAAAGCGGGGGCCTTACCTACGAGCAGTACTTC. It specifies CSAESGGLTYEQYF.